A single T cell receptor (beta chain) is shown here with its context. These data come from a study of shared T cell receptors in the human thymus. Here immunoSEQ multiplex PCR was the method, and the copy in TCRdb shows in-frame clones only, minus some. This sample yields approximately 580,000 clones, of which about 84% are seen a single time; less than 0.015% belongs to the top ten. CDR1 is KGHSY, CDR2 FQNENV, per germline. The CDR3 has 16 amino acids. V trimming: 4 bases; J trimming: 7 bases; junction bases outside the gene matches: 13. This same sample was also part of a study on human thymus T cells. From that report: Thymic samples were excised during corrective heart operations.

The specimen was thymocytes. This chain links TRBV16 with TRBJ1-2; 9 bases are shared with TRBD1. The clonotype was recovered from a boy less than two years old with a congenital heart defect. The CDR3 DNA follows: TGTGCCAGCAGCCCTCCGGGACAGGGTGGAATTGGTGGCTACACCTTC. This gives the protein CASSPPGQGGIGGYTF.